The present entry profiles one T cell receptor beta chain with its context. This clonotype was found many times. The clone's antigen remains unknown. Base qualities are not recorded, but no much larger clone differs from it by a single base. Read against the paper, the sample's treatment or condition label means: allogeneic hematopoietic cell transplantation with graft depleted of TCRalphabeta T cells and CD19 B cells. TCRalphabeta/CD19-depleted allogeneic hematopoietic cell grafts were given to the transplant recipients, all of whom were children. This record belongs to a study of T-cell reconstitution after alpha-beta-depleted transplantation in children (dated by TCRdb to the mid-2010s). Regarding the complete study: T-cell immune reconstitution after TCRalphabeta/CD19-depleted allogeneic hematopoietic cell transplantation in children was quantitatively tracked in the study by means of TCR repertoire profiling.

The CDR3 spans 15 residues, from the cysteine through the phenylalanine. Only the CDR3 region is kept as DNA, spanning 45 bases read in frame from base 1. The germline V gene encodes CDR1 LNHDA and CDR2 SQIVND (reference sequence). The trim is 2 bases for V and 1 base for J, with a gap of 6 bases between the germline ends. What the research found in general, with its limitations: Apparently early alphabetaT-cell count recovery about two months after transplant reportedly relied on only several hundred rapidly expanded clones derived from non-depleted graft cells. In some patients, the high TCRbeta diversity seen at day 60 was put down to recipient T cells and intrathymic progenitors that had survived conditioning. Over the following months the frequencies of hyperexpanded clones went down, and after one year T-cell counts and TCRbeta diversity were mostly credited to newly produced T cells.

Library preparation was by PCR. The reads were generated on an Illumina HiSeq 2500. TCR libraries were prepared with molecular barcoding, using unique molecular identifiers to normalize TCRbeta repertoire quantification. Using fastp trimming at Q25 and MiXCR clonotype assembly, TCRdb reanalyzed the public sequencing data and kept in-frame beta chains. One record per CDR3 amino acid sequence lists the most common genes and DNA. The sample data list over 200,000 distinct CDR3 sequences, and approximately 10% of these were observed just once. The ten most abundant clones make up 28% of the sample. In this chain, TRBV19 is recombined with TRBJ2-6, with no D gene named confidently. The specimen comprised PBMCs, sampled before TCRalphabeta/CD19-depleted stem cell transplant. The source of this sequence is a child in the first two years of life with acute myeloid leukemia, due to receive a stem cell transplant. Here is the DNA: TGTGCCAGTAGTATACCTGGTTCTGGGGCCAACGTCCTGACTTTC. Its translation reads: CASSIPGSGANVLTF.